The next 23 T cell receptor beta chains were all read from a single sample in a study of T cell responses to AZD1222 COVID-19 vaccine (dated by TCRdb to the early 2020s). Preparation of the library involved the immunoSEQ multiplex PCR assay. TCRdb obtained this table from immuneACCESS and retained in-frame rearrangements with V and J assigned. These tables miss some clones; where compared with another copy, unresolved V genes account for less than half of the shortfall, and the remainder is unexplained. Present in this sample are about 150,000 clones, 85% to 95% of which were seen just once. The ten biggest clones cover 1.3% to 1.5% of the sample. The sample's time point label, in plain terms: baseline before first vaccination. Here the sequenced sample was peripheral blood, taken on day 0 of AZD1222 vaccination. Receptors originate from an adult in good health.

The rearrangement uses TRBV7-2 and TRBJ1-4; no definite D call. The CDR3 covers 13 residues. CDR1 SGHTA and CDR2 FQGNSA come from the germline V gene. The V end lost 5 bases, the J end lost 6 bases, and 10 bases lay between the germline ends. CDR3: CASSPHPHEKLFF. DNA of the CDR3: TGTGCCAGCAGCCCTCACCCTCATGAAAAACTGTTTTTT.

This clone appeared once. The J gene is TRBJ2-3, the V gene TRBV7-3; 13 bases line up with TRBD2. Trimming cost V 5 bases and J 3 bases; bases outside gene matches: 5. This CDR3 is 16 amino acids long. Looked up from germline, CDR1 is SGHTA and CDR2 is FQGTGA. This CDR3 is CASSPGLAGVTDTQYF. The DNA of the CDR3 is TGTGCCAGCAGCCCAGGACTAGCGGGAGTAACAGATACGCAGTATTTT.

This clone showed up just once. V is TRBV2 and J is TRBJ2-1; maybe TRBD1 (5 bases). This CDR3 comprises 11 residues. CDR1 and CDR2 (germline): SNHLY, FYNNEI. V lost 6 bases and J 10 bases, leaving 10 bases between the germline ends. As DNA, the CDR3 is TGTGCCAGCAGGCAGGGTCGGGAGCAGTTCTTC. Translating it yields CASRQGREQFF.

The chain recombines TRBV29-1 with TRBJ2-1, with D unresolved. The CDR3 sequence is 14 residues long. The V and J ends lost 4 bases and 1 base respectively, with 11 bases between them. Germline V gene sequence: CDR1 SQVTM, CDR2 ANQGSEA. CDR3 residues: CSVGASDSYNEQFF. DNA of the CDR3: TGCAGCGTTGGTGCGTCGGATTCCTACAATGAGCAGTTCTTC.

The J gene is TRBJ2-7, the V gene TRBV28; perhaps TRBD2 as D (7 bases). The CDR3 totals 15 residues. The germline V and J ends were trimmed by 4 bases and 5 bases, with 18 bases remaining between them. The germline CDR1 and CDR2 sequences are MDHEN and SYDVKM. Written as DNA, the CDR3 is TGTGCCAGCAGTTCCCTCGGGGGGCAAAGGGACGAGCAGTACTTC. It codes for CASSSLGGQRDEQYF.

This chain connects TRBV6-2 or TRBV6-3 to TRBJ2-1; D gene uncertain. V was trimmed by 3 bases and J by 3 bases, leaving 15 bases between them. This CDR3 region has 16 residues. The germline V gene has CDR1 MNHEY and CDR2 SVGEGT. CDR3 residues: CASSYLGIKIYNEQFF. The CDR3 DNA is TGTGCCAGCAGTTATTTGGGAATTAAGATCTACAATGAGCAGTTCTTC.

This chain connects TRBV19 to TRBJ1-2, with 9 bases that match TRBD1. CDR1 is LNHDA, CDR2 SQIVND, per germline (reference sequence). Losses at the gene ends were 4 bases for V and 4 bases for J; bases not matched to a gene: 10. The CDR3 is 16 amino acids. The CDR3 region is CASSTRGGTGSYGYTF. The CDR3 coding sequence is TGTGCCAGTAGTACCAGGGGGGGGACAGGGTCCTATGGCTACACCTTC.

The V gene is TRBV6-6, the J gene TRBJ1-2; D ambiguous. This CDR3 region has 14 residues. Germline CDR1 reads MNHNY; CDR2 reads SVGAGI (reference sequence). The V end was cut by 8 bases, the J end by 4 bases, with 17 bases between. The CDR3 DNA reads TGTGCCAGCGAAAAGCCGACGGAATTCTATGGCTACACCTTC. Translating gives CASEKPTEFYGYTF.

The CDR3 loop reads CASSLPRLGGGYEQYF. CDR3 coding DNA: TGTGCCAGCAGTTTACCCAGGTTGGGCGGGGGCTACGAGCAGTACTTC. The chain employs TRBV27 and TRBJ2-7; 7 bases are a match to TRBD2. This CDR3 is built from 16 residues. Losses at the gene ends were 2 bases for V and 3 bases for J; bases not matched to a gene: 10. Germline CDR1 MNHEY, CDR2 SMNVEV (reference sequence).

The gene calls are TRBV5-4 and TRBJ2-5; 7 bases map to TRBD2. J lost 4 bases, V lost 0 bases, and 6 bases had no gene match. The germline CDR1 and CDR2 sequences are SGHNT and YYREEE (reference sequence). The CDR3 has 15 amino acids. The CDR3 DNA reads as TGTGCCAGCAGCTTGGGGGCCCAGCGGGGAGAGACCCAGTACTTC. Encoded protein: CASSLGAQRGETQYF.

The J gene is TRBJ1-5, the V gene TRBV10-3; 7 bases map to TRBD1. The CDR3 spans 13 residues. Germline CDR1 ENHRY, CDR2 SYGVKD. Trimming took 6 bases from V and 4 from J; bases not matched to a gene: 3. The CDR3 loop reads CAIRGQQNQPQHF. The CDR3 DNA is TGTGCCATCAGGGGACAGCAGAATCAGCCCCAGCATTTT.

The chain links TRBV30 to TRBJ2-6; D unresolved. Germline V gene sequence: CDR1 GTSNPN, CDR2 SVGIG (reference sequence). Trimming pared 1 base from V and 2 bases from J, leaving 0 bases between. This CDR3 spans 12 amino acids. CDR3 coding DNA: TGTGCCTGGAGTGCTGGGGCCAACGTCCTGACTTTC. Translating it yields CAWSAGANVLTF.

Only a few counts were recorded for this clone. This chain links TRBV12-3 or TRBV12-4 with TRBJ1-2; D is ambiguous. The CDR3 has 13 amino acids. The ends were cut back, 4 bases at V and 4 bases at J, with 10 bases in the middle. For the CDR3, the DNA is TGTGCCAGCAGTTCCCGGACTGTCTATGGCTACACCTTC. Its translation: CASSSRTVYGYTF.

With regard to this clone: Other nucleotide sequences from this sample produce the same CDR3. V usage is TRBV3-1 (or the pseudogene TRBV3-2) and J usage is TRBJ1-5; unclear D gene. V was pared by 3 bases and J by 7 bases, with 7 bases between. The CDR3 spans 12 residues. Germline CDR1 is LGHDT and CDR2 is YNNKEL (reference sequence). CDR3 in DNA: TGTGCCAGCAGCCAGGGCCGGCAGCCCCAGCATTTT. Translated, it gives CASSQGRQPQHF.

The rearrangement uses TRBV3-1 (or the pseudogene TRBV3-2) and TRBJ1-4, with D perhaps TRBD1 (5 bases). This CDR3 is 15 amino acids long. V lost 1 base to trimming and J lost 5 bases, with 11 bases between them. From germline, CDR1 is LGHDT and CDR2 YNNKEL (reference sequence). The CDR3 loop is CASSQGAGKNEKLFF. The CDR3 DNA sequence: TGTGCCAGCAGCCAAGGGGCAGGGAAGAATGAAAAACTGTTTTTT.

This clone was detected once. The chain carries TRBV11-2 and TRBJ2-7; D possibly corresponds to TRBD2 (7 bases). Deletions cut 5 bases from V and 5 bases from J, with 22 bases between. Germline CDR1 reads SGHAT; CDR2 reads FQNNGV. The CDR3 runs to 16 residues. CDR3 protein: CASSPLRGRGPDEQYF. As DNA, the CDR3 is TGTGCCAGCAGCCCACTGCGGGGGCGAGGCCCTGACGAGCAGTACTTC.

The rearrangement links TRBV7-2 to TRBJ2-7, with TRBD2 matching 8 bases. There are 17 residues in the CDR3. Germline CDR1 is SGHTA and CDR2 is FQGNSA. The V segment lost 4 bases and the J segment 4 bases; nucleotides outside the gene matches: 15. The CDR3 region is CASSSRGPGLVRYEQYF. As DNA, the CDR3 is TGTGCCAGCAGCTCGAGAGGACCGGGACTAGTGCGGTACGAGCAGTACTTC.

This chain joins TRBV2 and TRBJ2-7; TRBD1 might be the D (5 bases). The CDR3 has 16 amino acids. Germline values: CDR1 SNHLY, CDR2 FYNNEI. V lost 4 bases, J lost 0 bases, and 16 bases lay in between. The CDR3 is CASSGTSATDSYEQYF. CDR3 DNA: TGTGCCAGCAGTGGGACATCGGCGACAGACTCCTACGAGCAGTACTTC.

This chain uses TRBV29-1 with TRBJ1-2; D remains unclear. The CDR3 contains 14 residues. V was shortened by 8 bases and J by 0 bases, with 16 bases between the two germline ends. CDR1 and CDR2 (germline): SQVTM, ANQGSEA. This CDR3 is CSIPPQATNYGYTF. DNA for the CDR3: TGCAGCATACCTCCCCAGGCCACTAACTATGGCTACACCTTC.

The CDR3 spells CASSVGGQVALHF. CDR3 DNA: TGTGCCAGCAGCGTAGGGGGGCAGGTCGCCCTCCACTTT. The rearrangement joins TRBV9 to TRBJ1-6, with D perhaps matching TRBD1 (6 bases). Between the trimmed V and J ends, which lost 0 bases and 14 bases, there was a span of 12 bases. The CDR3 totals 13 residues. Germline CDR1 SGDLS, CDR2 YYNGEE.

This clone appeared a few times. This chain joins TRBV6-2 or TRBV6-3 and TRBJ2-1; no reliable D call. This CDR3 has 12 residues. Germline V gene lookup returns CDR1 MNHEY and CDR2 SVGEGT. The ends were cut back, 2 bases at V and 9 bases at J, with 8 bases in the middle. The CDR3 DNA is TGTGCCAGCAGTTACGAAGCAGTTGAGCAGTTCTTC. Translated: CASSYEAVEQFF.

This sequence joins TRBV11-2 and TRBJ2-5, with D perhaps TRBD2 (7 bases). Trimming took 5 bases from V and 5 from J, leaving 12 bases between them. The CDR3 is made up of 13 amino acids. Germline CDR1 reads SGHAT; CDR2 reads FQNNGV. The CDR3 region has the DNA TGTGCCAGCAGCCCCGAGGGGGGGGAGACCCAGTACTTC. Encoded protein: CASSPEGGETQYF.

This clone was seen more than once but under ten times. The rearrangement uses TRBV9 and TRBJ1-2; maybe TRBD1 (5 bases). The CDR3 loop spans 13 amino acids. V gave up 4 bases and J gave up 1 base, with 8 bases separating them. Germline CDR1 is SGDLS and CDR2 is YYNGEE. The CDR3 loop is CASSSQGNYGYTF. In DNA, the CDR3 is TGTGCCAGCAGCTCTCAGGGTAACTATGGCTACACCTTC.